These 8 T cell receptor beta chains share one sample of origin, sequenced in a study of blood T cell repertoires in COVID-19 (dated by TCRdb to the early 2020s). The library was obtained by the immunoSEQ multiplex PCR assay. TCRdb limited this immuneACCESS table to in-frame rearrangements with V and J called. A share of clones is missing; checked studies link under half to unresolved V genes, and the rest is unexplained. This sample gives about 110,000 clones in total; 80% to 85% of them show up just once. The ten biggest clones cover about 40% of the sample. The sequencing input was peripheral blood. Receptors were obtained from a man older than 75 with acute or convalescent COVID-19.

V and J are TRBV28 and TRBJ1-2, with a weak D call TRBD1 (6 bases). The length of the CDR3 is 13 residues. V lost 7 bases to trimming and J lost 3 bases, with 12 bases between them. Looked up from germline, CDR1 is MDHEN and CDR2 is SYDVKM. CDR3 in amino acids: CASTIQGYYGYTF. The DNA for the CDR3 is TGTGCCAGCACCATACAGGGCTACTATGGCTACACCTTC.

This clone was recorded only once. CDR3 DNA sequence: TGTGCTAGCGGACTTAACGGAATAGCAGGGACAGGGGGCCGGGTGATCGACATTCAGTACTTC. This sequence encodes CASGLNGIAGTGGRVIDIQYF. This chain connects TRBV12-5 to TRBJ2-4, with 12 nucleotides matching TRBD1. The CDR3 runs to 21 residues. The V gene's germline CDR1 is LGHNT and CDR2 FRNRAP. The junction had 29 bases not matched to a gene; V was cut back by 9 bases and J by 8 bases.

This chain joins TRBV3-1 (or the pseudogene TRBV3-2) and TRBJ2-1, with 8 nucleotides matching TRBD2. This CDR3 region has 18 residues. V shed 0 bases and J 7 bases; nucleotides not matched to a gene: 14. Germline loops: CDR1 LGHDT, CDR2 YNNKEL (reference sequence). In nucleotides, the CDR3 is TGTGCCAGCAGCCAAGAGGCGAGTAGCGGGACCGGGGGGAATGAGCAGTTCTTC. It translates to CASSQEASSGTGGNEQFF.

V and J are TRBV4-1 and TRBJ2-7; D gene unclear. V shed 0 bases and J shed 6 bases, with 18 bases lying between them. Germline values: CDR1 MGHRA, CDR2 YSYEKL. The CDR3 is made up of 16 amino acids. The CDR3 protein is CASSQDLSQVSSEQYF. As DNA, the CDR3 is TGCGCCAGCAGCCAAGATCTTAGCCAAGTAAGTAGCGAGCAGTACTTC.

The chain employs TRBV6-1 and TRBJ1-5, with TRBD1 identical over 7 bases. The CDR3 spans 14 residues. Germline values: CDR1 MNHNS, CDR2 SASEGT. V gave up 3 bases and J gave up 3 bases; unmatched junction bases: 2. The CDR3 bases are TGTGCCAGCAGTGATCAGGGGGTCAATCAGCCCCAGCATTTT. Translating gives CASSDQGVNQPQHF.

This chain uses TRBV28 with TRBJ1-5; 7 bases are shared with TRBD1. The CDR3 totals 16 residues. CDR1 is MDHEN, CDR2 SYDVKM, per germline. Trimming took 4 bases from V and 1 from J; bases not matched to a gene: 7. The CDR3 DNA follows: TGTGCCAGCAGTTCTACAGGGGTCTGGAGCAATCAGCCCCAGCATTTT. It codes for CASSSTGVWSNQPQHF. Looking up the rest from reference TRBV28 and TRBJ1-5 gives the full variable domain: DVKVTQSSRYLVKRTGEKVFLECVQDMDHENMFWYRQDPGLGLRLIYFSYDVKMKEKGDIPEGYSVSREKKERFSLILESASTNQTSMYLCASSSTGVWSNQPQHFGDGTRLSIL.

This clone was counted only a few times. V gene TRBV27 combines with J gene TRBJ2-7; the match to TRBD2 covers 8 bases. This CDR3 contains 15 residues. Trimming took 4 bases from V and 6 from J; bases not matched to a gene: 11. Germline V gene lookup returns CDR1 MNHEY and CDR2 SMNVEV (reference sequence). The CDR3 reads CASSSQGAGVTEQYF. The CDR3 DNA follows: TGTGCCAGCAGTTCCCAAGGAGCGGGAGTGACCGAGCAGTACTTC.

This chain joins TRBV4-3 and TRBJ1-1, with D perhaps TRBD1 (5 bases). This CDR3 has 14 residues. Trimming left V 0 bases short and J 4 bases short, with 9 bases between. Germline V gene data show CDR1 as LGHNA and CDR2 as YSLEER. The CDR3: CASSQEGGVTEAFF. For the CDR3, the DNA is TGCGCCAGCAGCCAAGAGGGGGGGGTCACTGAAGCTTTCTTT.